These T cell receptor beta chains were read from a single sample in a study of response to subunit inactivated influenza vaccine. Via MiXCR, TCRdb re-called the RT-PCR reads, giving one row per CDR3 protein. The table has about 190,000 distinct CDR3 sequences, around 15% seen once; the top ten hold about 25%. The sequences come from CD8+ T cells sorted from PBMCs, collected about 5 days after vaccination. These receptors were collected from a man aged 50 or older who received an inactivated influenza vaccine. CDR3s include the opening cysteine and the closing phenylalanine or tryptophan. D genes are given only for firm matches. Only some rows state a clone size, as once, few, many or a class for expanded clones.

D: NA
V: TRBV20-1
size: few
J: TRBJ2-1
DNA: TGCAGTGCTCCCGCCTCAGGGGGGGGGTACAATGAGCAGTTCTTC
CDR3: CSAPASGGGYNEQFF

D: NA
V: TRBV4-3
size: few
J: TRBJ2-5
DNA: TGCGCCAGCAGCCAGGGAAGGGAGACCCAGTACTTC
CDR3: CASSQGRETQYF

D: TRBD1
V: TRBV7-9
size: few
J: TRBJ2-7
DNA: TGTGCCAGCAGCTTAGTTAAGGCAGGGGGCTACGAGCAGTACTTC
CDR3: CASSLVKAGGYEQYF

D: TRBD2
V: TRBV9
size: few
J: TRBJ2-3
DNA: TGTGCCAGCAGCAGCCGGGGACTAGCGGGAGTGGGGAGCACAGATACGCAGTATTTT
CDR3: CASSSRGLAGVGSTDTQYF

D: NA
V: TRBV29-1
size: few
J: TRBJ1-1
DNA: TGCAGCGTCGAGGGGGTGCCTGAAGCTTTCTTT
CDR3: CSVEGVPEAFF

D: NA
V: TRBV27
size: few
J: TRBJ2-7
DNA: TGTGCCAGCAGTACGGGACGAATATACGAGCAGTACTTC
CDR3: CASSTGRIYEQYF

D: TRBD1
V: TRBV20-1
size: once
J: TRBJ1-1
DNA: TGCAGTGCTAGAGAATCCCAGGACAGGAAGAGTTTTGTCACTGAAGCTTTCTTT
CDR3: CSARESQDRKSFVTEAFF

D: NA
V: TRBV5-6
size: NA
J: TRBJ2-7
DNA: TGTGCCAGCAGCTTGGGGGTCGGGCCCTCCTACGAGCAGTACTTC
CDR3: CASSLGVGPSYEQYF

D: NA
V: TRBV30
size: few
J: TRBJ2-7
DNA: TGTGCCTGGAGTTTGGGTGGGTCCTACGAGCAGTACTTC
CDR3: CAWSLGGSYEQYF

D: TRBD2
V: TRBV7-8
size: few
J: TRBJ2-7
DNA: TGTGCCAGCAGCCGACTAGCGCAAACCTACGAGCAGTACTTC
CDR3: CASSRLAQTYEQYF

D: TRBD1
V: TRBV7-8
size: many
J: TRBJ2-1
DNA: TGTGCCAGCAGCTTTTTAGGGACAGGGGGCCGGAATGAGCAGTTCTTC
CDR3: CASSFLGTGGRNEQFF

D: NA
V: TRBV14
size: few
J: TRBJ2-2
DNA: TGTGCCAGCAGCCAAGCGGGTAACACCGGGGAGCTGTTTTTT
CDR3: CASSQAGNTGELFF

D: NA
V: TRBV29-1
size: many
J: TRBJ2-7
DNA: TGCAGCGTTGAAAAAGGGGTTGAGCAGTACTTC
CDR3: CSVEKGVEQYF

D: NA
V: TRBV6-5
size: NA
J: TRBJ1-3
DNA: TGTGCCAGCAGTTACCAACAGGGTATAAGAGGAAACACCATATATTTT
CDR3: CASSYQQGIRGNTIYF

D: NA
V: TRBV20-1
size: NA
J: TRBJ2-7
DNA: TGCAGTGCCTCCCTAGAGTGGGACTCTCGCGGCGAGCAGTACTTC
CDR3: CSASLEWDSRGEQYF